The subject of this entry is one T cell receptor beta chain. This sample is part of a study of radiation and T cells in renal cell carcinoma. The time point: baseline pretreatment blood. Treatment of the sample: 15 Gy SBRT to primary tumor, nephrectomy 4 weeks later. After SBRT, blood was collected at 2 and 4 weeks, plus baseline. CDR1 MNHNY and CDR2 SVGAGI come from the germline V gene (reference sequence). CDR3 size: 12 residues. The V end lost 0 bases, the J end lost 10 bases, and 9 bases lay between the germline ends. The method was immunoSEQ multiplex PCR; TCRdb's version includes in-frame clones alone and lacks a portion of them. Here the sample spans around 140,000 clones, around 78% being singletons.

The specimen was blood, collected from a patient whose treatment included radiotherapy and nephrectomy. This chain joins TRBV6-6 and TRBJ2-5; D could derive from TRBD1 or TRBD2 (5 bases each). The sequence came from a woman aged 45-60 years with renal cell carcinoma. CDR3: CASSYSLGDQYF. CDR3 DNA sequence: TGTGCCAGCAGTTACTCCCTGGGGGACCAGTACTTC.